What follows are 10 T cell receptor beta chains derived from one specimen sequenced in a study of glioma-infiltrating T cells after dendritic cell vaccination. Sequenced by immunoSEQ multiplex PCR; TCRdb stores in-frame clones only, minus some. The sample lists approximately 84,000 clones, more than 75% seen once, with less than 20% in the top ten. The starting material was blood, obtained before dendritic cell vaccination. These receptors all stem from a human donor with glioblastoma.

The V call is TRBV7-2, the J call TRBJ1-1; 7 bases map to TRBD1. Per germline, CDR1 SGHTA and CDR2 FQGNSA. The CDR3 is 19 residues long. The ends lost 0 bases at V and 2 bases at J; junction bases unmatched: 15. The CDR3 DNA follows: TGTGCCAGCAGCTTAGCCGATTTCCTCTCGACAGGGAGTAACACTGAAGCTTTCTTT. Translating gives CASSLADFLSTGSNTEAFF.

The rearrangement uses TRBV6-6 and TRBJ1-1, with D uncertain. Germline-derived CDR1 and CDR2 are MNHNY and SVGAGI (reference sequence). This CDR3 is 13 amino acids long. V was pared by 2 bases and J by 2 bases, with 6 bases between. The CDR3: CASSYRSNTEAFF. CDR3 DNA sequence: TGTGCCAGCAGTTACAGGAGTAACACTGAAGCTTTCTTT.

DNA of the CDR3: TGCGCCAGCAGCCAAGATCAGGGGATAGCGGGGGGTCCGAACACCGGGGAGCTGTTTTTT. Protein product: CASSQDQGIAGGPNTGELFF. The V and J genes are TRBV4-1 and TRBJ2-2, with TRBD2 identical over 10 bases. Germline V lookup: CDR1 MGHRA, CDR2 YSYEKL. The CDR3 is 20 residues long. V lost 0 bases, J lost 0 bases, and 10 bases stayed unmatched.

The chain uses TRBV6-4 and TRBJ2-7; 7 bases fit TRBD1. Germline V CDR1 and CDR2: MRHNA, SNTAGT. V shed 8 bases and J 0 bases; nucleotides not matched to a gene: 13. The CDR3 is made up of 16 amino acids. The CDR3 coding sequence is TGTGCCAGCTGCACTGGGCAACAGGGGCTCTCCTACGAGCAGTACTTC. This translates into CASCTGQQGLSYEQYF.

The chain is built from TRBV7-2 and TRBJ2-1; 8 bases line up with TRBD2. Germline CDR1 reads SGHTA; CDR2 reads FQGNSA. The J segment lost 2 bases and the V segment lost 5 bases, leaving 2 bases of the junction unmatched. The CDR3 runs to 14 residues. The CDR3 is CASSQGLAYNEQFF. The CDR3 coding sequence is TGTGCCAGCAGCCAGGGACTAGCCTACAATGAGCAGTTCTTC.

The chain couples TRBV19 to TRBJ1-5; a possible D gene is TRBD1 (6 bases). The CDR3 sequence is 16 residues long. Germline V gives CDR1 LNHDA, CDR2 SQIVND (reference sequence). Trimming pared 4 bases from V and 0 bases from J, leaving 13 bases between. The DNA for the CDR3 is TGTGCCAGTAGTACCCCACAGGGATATAGCAATCAGCCCCAGCATTTT. It is translated as CASSTPQGYSNQPQHF.

The CDR3 DNA reads as TGTGCCAGCAGTGTACTCATCTCTGGGGCCAACGTCCTGACTTTC. Protein product: CASSVLISGANVLTF. The chain links TRBV6-1 to TRBJ2-6, with D unresolved. Germline-derived CDR1 and CDR2 are MNHNS and SASEGT. The CDR3 sequence is 15 residues long. V lost 4 bases, J lost 0 bases, and 7 bases lay in between.

The genes are TRBV25-1 and TRBJ2-2; TRBD2 matches at 11 bases. The CDR3 length is 18 residues. The ends lost 1 base at V and 8 bases at J; junction bases unmatched: 12. The germline gives CDR1 MGHDK, CDR2 SYGVNS. CDR3 sequence reads: CASSELFLVTSGMGELFF. The DNA for the CDR3 is TGTGCCAGCAGTGAATTGTTTTTGGTGACTAGCGGGATGGGGGAGCTGTTTTTT.

The V call is TRBV27, the J call TRBJ2-3; TRBD2 might be the D (6 bases). This CDR3 is built from 15 residues. Germline assignment: CDR1 MNHEY and CDR2 SMNVEV (reference sequence). V lost 1 base to trimming and J lost 0 bases, with 8 bases between them. CDR3 sequence (DNA): TGTGCCAGCAGTTTATGGAGCGGGAGCACAGATACGCAGTATTTT. Protein product: CASSLWSGSTDTQYF.

About this clone itself: Relative to the germline gene, one junction end is altered; a read error may explain this. This chain joins TRBV5-6 and TRBJ1-1; 8 bases fit TRBD1. Looked up from germline, CDR1 is SGHDT and CDR2 is YYEEEE. This CDR3 comprises 16 residues. The CDR3 bases are TGTGCCAGCAGCTTGGACAGGGGGGATATGAAGACTGAAGCTTTCTTT. Translating gives CASSLDRGDMKTEAFF.